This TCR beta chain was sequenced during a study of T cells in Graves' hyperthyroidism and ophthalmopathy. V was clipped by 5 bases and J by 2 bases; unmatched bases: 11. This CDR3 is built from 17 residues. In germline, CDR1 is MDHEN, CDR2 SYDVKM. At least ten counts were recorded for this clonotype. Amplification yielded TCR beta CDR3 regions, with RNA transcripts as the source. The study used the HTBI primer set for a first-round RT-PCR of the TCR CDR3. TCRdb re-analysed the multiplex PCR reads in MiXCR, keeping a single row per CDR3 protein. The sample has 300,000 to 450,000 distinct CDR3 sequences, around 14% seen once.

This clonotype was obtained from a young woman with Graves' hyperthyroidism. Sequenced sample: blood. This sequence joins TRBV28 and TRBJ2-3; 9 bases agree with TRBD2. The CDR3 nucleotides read TGTGCCAGCAGTCTCCCCCTGTCTAGCGGGATCACAGATACGCAGTATTTT. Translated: CASSLPLSSGITDTQYF.